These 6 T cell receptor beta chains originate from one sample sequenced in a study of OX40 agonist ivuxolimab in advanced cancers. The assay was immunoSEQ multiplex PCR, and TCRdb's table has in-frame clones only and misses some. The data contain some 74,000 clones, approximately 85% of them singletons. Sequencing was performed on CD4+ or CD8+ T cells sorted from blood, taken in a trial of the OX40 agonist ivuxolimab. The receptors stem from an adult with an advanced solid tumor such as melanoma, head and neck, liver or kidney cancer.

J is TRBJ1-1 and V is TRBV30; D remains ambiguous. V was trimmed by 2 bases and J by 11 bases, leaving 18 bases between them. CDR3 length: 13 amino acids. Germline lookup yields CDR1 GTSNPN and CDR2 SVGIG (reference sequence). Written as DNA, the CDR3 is TGTGCCTGGAGTCCCCAACGTGCCCTGGGGGCTTTCTTT. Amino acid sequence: CAWSPQRALGAFF. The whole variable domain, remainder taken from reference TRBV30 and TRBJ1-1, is SQTIHQWPATLVQPVGSPLSLECTVEGTSNPNLYWYRQAAGRGLQLLFYSVGIGQISSEVPQNLSASRPQDRQFILSSKKLLLSDSGFYLCAWSPQRALGAFFGQGTRLTVV.

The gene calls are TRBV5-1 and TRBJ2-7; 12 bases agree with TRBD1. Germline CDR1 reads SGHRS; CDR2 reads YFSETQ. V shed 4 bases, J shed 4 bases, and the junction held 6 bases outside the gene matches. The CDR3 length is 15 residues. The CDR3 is CASSPGTGGWYEQYF. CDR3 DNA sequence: TGCGCCAGCAGCCCAGGGACAGGGGGCTGGTACGAGCAGTACTTC.

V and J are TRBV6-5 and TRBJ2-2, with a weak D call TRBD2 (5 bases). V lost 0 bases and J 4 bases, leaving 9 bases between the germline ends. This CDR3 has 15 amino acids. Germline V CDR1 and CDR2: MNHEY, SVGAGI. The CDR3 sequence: CASSYSPAGTGELFF. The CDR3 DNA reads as TGTGCCAGCAGTTACTCTCCGGCGGGCACCGGGGAGCTGTTTTTT.

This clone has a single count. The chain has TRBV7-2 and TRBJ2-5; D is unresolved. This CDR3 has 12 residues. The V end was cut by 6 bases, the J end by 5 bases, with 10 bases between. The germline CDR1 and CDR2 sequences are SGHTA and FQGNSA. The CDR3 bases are TGTGCCAGCAGAGGGTTTACGGAGACCCAGTACTTC. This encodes CASRGFTETQYF.

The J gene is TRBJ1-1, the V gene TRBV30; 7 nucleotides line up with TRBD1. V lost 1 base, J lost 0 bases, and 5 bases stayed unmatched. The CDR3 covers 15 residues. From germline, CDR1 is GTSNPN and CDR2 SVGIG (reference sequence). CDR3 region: CAWSATGVMNTEAFF. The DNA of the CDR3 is TGTGCCTGGAGTGCAACAGGGGTTATGAACACTGAAGCTTTCTTT.

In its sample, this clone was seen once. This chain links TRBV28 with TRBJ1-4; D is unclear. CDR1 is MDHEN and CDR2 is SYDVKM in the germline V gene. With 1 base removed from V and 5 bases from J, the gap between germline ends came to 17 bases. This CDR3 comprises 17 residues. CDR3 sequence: CASSLSGGEWKNEKLFF. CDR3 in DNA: TGTGCCAGCAGTTTATCCGGCGGCGAGTGGAAGAATGAAAAACTGTTTTTT.